This T cell receptor beta chain was identified during a study of metastatic and nonmetastatic thyroid tumors. Study information: The study looked at repertoires side by side in blood and in tumor or nodule tissue from malignant and benign thyroid patients.

The CDR3 runs 15 residues. Trimming cost V 0 bases and J 3 bases; bases outside gene matches: 3. Germline CDR1 is SNHLY and CDR2 is FYNNEI. TCRdb reanalyzed the PCR reads with MiXCR. The repertoire holds about 18,000 clones, roughly 27% seen once, with approximately 25% in the top ten. Patients had received no treatment of any kind before thyroid surgery. The sequence came from a male donor with papillary thyroid cancer or a benign thyroid nodule (not recorded which). Some clones in this sample may be carry-over from other donors' samples. Input material: tumor tissue. This chain connects TRBV2 to TRBJ2-7, with 9 bases identical to TRBD2. The CDR3 reads CASSEATSGFYEQYF. DNA of the CDR3: TGTGCCAGCAGTGAAGCGACTAGCGGATTCTACGAGCAGTACTTC.